This TCR beta chain was identified in a study of blood T cell repertoires in COVID-19. Study in general: Two consecutive negative NP/OP PCR tests, clearance, or resolved symptoms defined Cohort 3 recovery. PBMCs, B-cell-depleted T cells, or T cells provided the cDNA or gDNA that made up the material.

Germline loops: CDR1 LGHNA, CDR2 YNFKEQ. The CDR3 runs to 16 residues. The germline V and J ends were trimmed by 0 bases and 2 bases, with 10 bases remaining between them. Everyone who took part was roughly 18 to 89 years old, and they came from fewer than 25 US areas. Membership in each cohort depended on participant-reported clinical history. The data were produced by immunoSEQ multiplex PCR, yet TCRdb's version contains in-frame clones alone and is incomplete. Altogether around 290,000 clones are present, 88% being singletons, with the ten largest covering 2% to 2.5%. This clone was seen once. The chain employs TRBV4-2 and TRBJ2-2; no definite D call. Sequencing was done on a sample of PBMCs or T cells enriched from blood (not recorded which). This TCR derives from a woman in her sixties in a cohort exposed to, infected with or recovered from COVID-19 (not recorded which). The CDR3 protein is CASSQDSILNTGELFF. As DNA, the CDR3 is TGTGCCAGCAGCCAAGACTCTATACTAAACACCGGGGAGCTGTTTTTT.